The source of this T cell receptor beta chain is a study of T cells in Graves' hyperthyroidism and ophthalmopathy. The CDR3 length is 15 residues. Germline-derived CDR1 and CDR2 are MDHEN and SYDVKM. Trimming cost V 5 bases and J 13 bases, with 24 bases left between them. Worth noting for this clonotype: A single base separates this from a much larger clone, so it may be a read error.

Template material for amplifying TCR beta CDR3 regions consisted of RNA transcripts. RT-PCR in the first round (using the HTBI primer set) targeted the TCR CDR3. One entry per CDR3 protein results from TCRdb running MiXCR on the multiplex PCR reads. The data contain hundreds of thousands of distinct CDR3 sequences, less than 25% of them singletons. The sequence was collected from a man aged 25-40 years with Graves' ophthalmopathy. Material for sequencing was blood. The rearrangement joins TRBV28 to TRBJ1-5; no reliable D call. Here the CDR3 reads CASSAGLGITDTQHF. DNA for the CDR3: TGTGCCAGCAGTGCCGGACTAGGAATAACAGATACGCAGCATTTT.